The 26 T cell receptor beta chains reported below all come from one sample, sequenced in a study of blood T cells in healthy people across ages. Primed by a sample-barcoded 5' primer and a J-beta primer mix, a second PCR proceeded for 7 to 11 cycles. TCRdb called the 5' RACE reads again in MiXCR, with one record for every CDR3 protein. Among approximately 690,000 distinct CDR3 sequences listed, roughly 53% were seen once. The specimen sequenced was blood. Source of these receptors: a man aged 60 to 75 in good health.

This sequence joins TRBV28 and TRBJ2-7; 10 bases match TRBD2. The germline V gene has CDR1 MDHEN and CDR2 SYDVKM. This CDR3 is built from 14 residues. V lost 4 bases to trimming and J lost 6 bases; unmatched junction nucleotides: 6. The DNA for the CDR3 is TGTGCCAGCAGTTCTAGCGGGGGTTGGTGCGAGCAGTACTTC. Protein sequence: CASSSSGGWCEQYF. The complete variable domain, with remaining parts taken from reference TRBV28 and TRBJ2-7, reads DVKVTQSSRYLVKRTGEKVFLECVQDMDHENMFWYRQDPGLGLRLIYFSYDVKMKEKGDIPEGYSVSREKKERFSLILESASTNQTSMYLCASSSSGGWCEQYFGPGTRLTVT.

V gene TRBV10-2 combines with J gene TRBJ2-2, with D unresolved. Trimming cost V 4 bases and J 2 bases, with 8 bases left between them. This CDR3 comprises 14 residues. Germline V CDR1 and CDR2: WSHSY, SAAADI. CDR3 coding DNA: TGCGCCAGCAGTGGGACCGTTAACACCGGGGAGCTGTTTTTT. Translated, it gives CASSGTVNTGELFF.

The chain couples TRBV6-1 to TRBJ2-6; 12 bases fit TRBD2. There are 20 residues in the CDR3. J lost 0 bases, V lost 6 bases, and 12 bases had no gene match. Germline V CDR1 and CDR2: MNHNS, SASEGT. The DNA of the CDR3 is TGTGCCAGCAGCTGGTTGGGATCTAGCGGGGGGGACTCTGGGGCCAACGTCCTGACTTTC. Translation gives CASSWLGSSGGDSGANVLTF.

The J gene is TRBJ1-2, the V gene TRBV20-1; 7 nucleotides line up with TRBD1. V was pared by 6 bases and J by 5 bases, with 9 bases of the junction left unmatched. In germline, CDR1 is DFQATT, CDR2 SNEGSKA (reference sequence). This CDR3 has 13 residues. As DNA, the CDR3 is TGCAGTGCCCAAACGACAGGGCTATATGGCTACACCTTC. This codes for CSAQTTGLYGYTF.

The V gene is TRBV10-3, the J gene TRBJ2-1, with TRBD2 identical over 12 bases. The germline CDR1 and CDR2 sequences are ENHRY and SYGVKD. Unmatched junction bases numbered 8, after V lost 4 bases and J lost 7 bases. CDR3 length equals 16 residues. The CDR3: CAISVASGRAINEQFF. Written as DNA, the CDR3 is TGTGCCATCAGTGTGGCTAGCGGGAGGGCCATAAATGAGCAGTTCTTC.

CDR3 DNA: TGTGCCAGCAGTTTAGGCAGAACAGGGGGCAATGAGCAGTTCTTC. It translates to CASSLGRTGGNEQFF. This chain joins TRBV12-3 or TRBV12-4 and TRBJ2-1, with 8 bases fitting TRBD1. The CDR3 sequence is 15 residues long. V lost 1 base to trimming and J lost 6 bases; unmatched junction nucleotides: 5.

This rearrangement joins TRBV2 to TRBJ1-5; D gene ambiguous. Germline CDR1 and CDR2: SNHLY and FYNNEI. V lost 2 bases and J 4 bases, leaving 3 bases between the germline ends. The CDR3 totals 12 residues. This chain's CDR3 is CASSETNQPQHF. DNA for the CDR3: TGTGCCAGCAGTGAAACTAATCAGCCCCAGCATTTT.

The chain combines TRBV7-2 with TRBJ2-1, with TRBD2 identical over 8 bases. The CDR3 is 15 residues long. V lost 5 bases and J lost 13; bases outside the gene matches: 16. Germline CDR1 is SGHTA and CDR2 is FQGNSA. The CDR3 here is CASSAQGLAQETQFF. CDR3 coding DNA: TGTGCCAGCAGCGCACAAGGACTAGCCCAAGAGACCCAGTTCTTC.

The sample holds many counts of this clonotype. Germline is not matched at one junction end, which may reflect a read error. This chain links TRBV7-2 with TRBJ2-1; maybe TRBD1 (5 bases). Germline V gives CDR1 SGHTA, CDR2 FQGNSA. CDR3 size: 13 residues. The CDR3 is CASSLDKDNEQFF. CDR3 nucleotide sequence: TGCGCCAGCAGCTTGGACAAGGACAATGAGCAGTTCTTC.

The chain recombines TRBV6-1 with TRBJ2-1, with a possible D match to TRBD2 (5 bases). Per germline, CDR1 MNHNS and CDR2 SASEGT. Trimming shortened V by 10 bases and J by 6 bases, and 13 bases separated the two germline ends. The CDR3 is 12 residues long. In nucleotides, the CDR3 is TGTGCCACCGGATGGAGGACCAATGAGCAGTTCTTC. Amino acid sequence: CATGWRTNEQFF.

The chain couples TRBV4-1 to TRBJ1-1, with a possible D match to TRBD1 (5 bases). Germline V gives CDR1 MGHRA, CDR2 YSYEKL. V shed 0 bases and J shed 4 bases, with 21 bases lying between them. The CDR3 has 18 residues. CDR3 DNA: TGCGCCAGCAGCCAAGATATCCCCGGAATAGGGGTGGGCACTGAAGCTTTCTTT. Translation gives CASSQDIPGIGVGTEAFF.

The rearrangement uses TRBV28 and TRBJ2-5; 7 bases are a match to TRBD1. Judging by the DNA end, TRBJ2-7 fits better; the J call may be wrong. The CDR3 totals 14 residues. The germline V gene encodes CDR1 MDHEN and CDR2 SYDVKM. The CDR3: CASSSRQGIYEQYF. The CDR3 region has the DNA TGTGCCAGCAGTTCCCGACAGGGAATCTACGAGCAGTACTTC.

The V and J genes are TRBV5-1 and TRBJ1-1, with a weak D call TRBD1 (5 bases). The CDR3 covers 13 residues. Germline V gives CDR1 SGHRS, CDR2 YFSETQ. The germline V and J ends were trimmed by 4 bases and 4 bases, with 11 bases remaining between them. The CDR3 nucleotides read TGCGCCAGCAGCGTGGACACGGGCACTGAAGCTTTCTTT. Translated, it gives CASSVDTGTEAFF. The entire variable domain, with the rest obtained from reference TRBV5-1 and TRBJ1-1, is as follows: KAGVTQTPRYLIKTRGQQVTLSCSPISGHRSVSWYQQTPGQGLQFLFEYFSETQRNKGNFPGRFSGRQFSNSRSEMNVSTLELGDSALYLCASSVDTGTEAFFGQGTRLTVV.

This clonotype was counted a single time. The genes are TRBV6-1 and TRBJ2-1; D is unclear. Germline V gene sequence: CDR1 MNHNS, CDR2 SASEGT. The CDR3 is 13 residues long. Trimming pared 2 bases from V and 3 bases from J, leaving 5 bases between. The CDR3 region is CASSEHLYNEQFF. As DNA, the CDR3 is TGTGCCAGCAGTGAACACCTCTACAATGAGCAGTTCTTC.

The V call is TRBV7-6, the J call TRBJ2-5, with D unclear. Trimming cost V 4 bases and J 1 base, with 10 bases left between them. The CDR3 consists of 14 residues. Looked up from germline, CDR1 is SGHVS and CDR2 is FNYEAQ. The CDR3 protein is CASSSQQSQETQYF. CDR3 in DNA: TGTGCCAGCAGCTCCCAGCAAAGCCAAGAGACCCAGTACTTC.

The chain joins TRBV5-1 to TRBJ1-5; a possible D gene is TRBD1 (6 bases). CDR1 SGHRS and CDR2 YFSETQ come from the germline V gene. The ends were cut back, 0 bases at V and 7 bases at J, with 14 bases in the middle. The CDR3 has 15 amino acids. CDR3 region: CASSLGIGGSQPQHF. The CDR3 coding sequence is TGCGCCAGCAGCTTGGGTATTGGGGGCTCGCAGCCCCAGCATTTT.

This chain connects TRBV20-1 to TRBJ2-7, with D maybe TRBD1 (5 bases). V shed 6 bases and J shed 0 bases, with 15 bases lying between them. The CDR3 has 14 residues. Germline values: CDR1 DFQATT, CDR2 SNEGSKA (reference sequence). Here the CDR3 reads CSARQLTSSYEQYF. The CDR3 region has the DNA TGCAGTGCCAGACAGTTAACGAGCTCCTACGAGCAGTACTTC.

The chain combines TRBV27 with TRBJ1-1; tentatively, D is TRBD1 (5 bases). Trimming pared 4 bases from V and 3 bases from J, leaving 15 bases between. The germline V gene has CDR1 MNHEY and CDR2 SMNVEV (reference sequence). The CDR3 totals 15 residues. The CDR3, as DNA: TGTGCCAGCAGTTCATTCCGGGGGACCGACACTGAAGCTTTCTTT. Protein: CASSSFRGTDTEAFF.

This sequence joins TRBV29-1 and TRBJ2-1; the match to TRBD2 covers 10 bases. Germline V gives CDR1 SQVTM, CDR2 ANQGSEA. V lost 5 bases, J lost 3 bases, and 4 bases stayed unmatched. This CDR3 region has 14 residues. The CDR3 loop is CSVSTSGLYNEQFF. The CDR3, as DNA: TGCAGCGTTTCGACTAGCGGGCTCTACAATGAGCAGTTCTTC.

This clonotype was seen only a few times. V gene TRBV5-4 combines with J gene TRBJ2-5; perhaps TRBD2 as D (6 bases). The CDR3 sequence is 15 residues long. The V end lost 0 bases, the J end lost 11 bases, and 20 bases lay between the germline ends. In germline, CDR1 is SGHNT, CDR2 YYREEE (reference sequence). The CDR3 DNA reads TGTGCCAGCAGCTTGGGAGGGCGGGATTTCGAGGAGCAGTACTTC. Protein: CASSLGGRDFEEQYF.

The genes are TRBV9 and TRBJ1-1; D is ambiguous. Per germline, CDR1 SGDLS and CDR2 YYNGEE. There are 15 residues in the CDR3. Trimming took 3 bases from V and 2 from J, leaving 14 bases between them. Here the CDR3 reads CASSAQRIANTEAFF. CDR3 in DNA: TGTGCCAGCAGCGCTCAGAGGATTGCAAACACTGAAGCTTTCTTT.

This clonotype was picked up one time. The chain couples TRBV10-2 to TRBJ2-6; tentatively, D is TRBD1 (6 bases). Germline assignment: CDR1 WSHSY and CDR2 SAAADI. Trimming cost V 5 bases and J 4 bases, with 15 bases left between them. This CDR3 has 16 amino acids. CDR3 sequence (DNA): TGCGCCAGCAGTAATCAGGGGTTTACGGGGGCCAACGTCCTGACTTTC. Amino acid sequence: CASSNQGFTGANVLTF.

This clonotype was seen more than once but under ten times. The CDR3 DNA reads as TGCAGCGTCCGGACTAGCGGGGAAGGGACCCAGTACTTC. As protein: CSVRTSGEGTQYF. This rearrangement joins TRBV29-1 to TRBJ2-5; 12 positions match TRBD2. The germline CDR1 and CDR2 sequences are SQVTM and ANQGSEA. J was trimmed by 7 bases and V by 6 bases; bases with no gene match: 6. The CDR3 runs to 13 residues.

About this clonotype: One junction end disagrees with the germline gene, perhaps due to a read error. The DNA for the CDR3 is TGTGCCATTAGTGAGTCGACGACGGGGATACAGGGTTTCCAAGAGACCCAGTACTTC. It encodes CAISESTTGIQGFQETQYF. This chain uses TRBV10-3 with TRBJ2-5; possible D gene TRBD1, 6 bases. The length of the CDR3 is 19 residues. CDR1 is ENHRY, CDR2 SYGVKD, per germline.

This rearrangement joins TRBV7-9 to TRBJ2-5; 8 bases fit TRBD2. This CDR3 region has 13 residues. V lost 9 bases to trimming and J lost 5 bases; unmatched junction nucleotides: 8. Germline V gene sequence: CDR1 SEHNR, CDR2 FQNEAQ (reference sequence). The CDR3 sequence is CASSHSGEETQYF. The CDR3 region has the DNA TGTGCCAGTTCACATAGCGGGGAGGAGACCCAGTACTTC.

This clonotype was detected a few times. The J gene is TRBJ1-6, the V gene TRBV20-1; perhaps TRBD1 as D (5 bases). The V gene's germline CDR1 is DFQATT and CDR2 SNEGSKA (reference sequence). This CDR3 spans 15 amino acids. Deletions cut 1 base from V and 4 bases from J, with 11 bases between. The CDR3 sequence is CSARGDGGYNSPLHF. DNA for the CDR3: TGCAGTGCTAGAGGGGACGGCGGGTATAATTCACCCCTCCACTTT.